The present TCR beta chain was sequenced within a study of shared clonotypes between healthy human individuals. Whole-study findings and limits: Sequencing depth was expected to affect clonotype sharing among donors.

Assay execution took place at the deep level. The genomic DNA of each subset was split evenly across several immunoSEQ plates. This table comes from immunoSEQ multiplex PCR, and its TCRdb copy is limited to in-frame clones, with some not included. The sample yields over 850,000 clones, 75% to 80% seen once. A single count supports this clone. Its specificity is unknown. Germline V gene data show CDR1 as SNHLY and CDR2 as FYNNEI. Trimming took off 6 bases at V and 3 bases at J, with 12 bases between the two ends. CDR3 size: 13 residues. This sequence joins TRBV2 and TRBJ2-7; tentatively, D is TRBD1 (5 bases). The sample consisted of memory CD4+ T cells from PBMCs. As for subset: CD45RA-negative fraction. The origin of this receptor is a man aged 18-30 years in good health. Some clones in this sample may be carry-over from other donors' samples. The CDR3 bases are TGTGCCAGCAGCGCAGGGTACTTCTACGAGCAGTACTTC. Its translation: CASSAGYFYEQYF.